Listed below are T cell receptor beta chains from one sample, sequenced in a study of T cell responses to AZD1222 COVID-19 vaccine. Some clones are missing from TCRdb's copy, which holds only in-frame ones; the method was immunoSEQ multiplex PCR. The sample consists of just under 150,000 clones, roughly 87% of them appearing once. Material: peripheral blood, obtained 28 days after the second dose of the MenACWY control vaccine. All receptors derive from an adult who received the MenACWY meningococcal vaccine as a control. Each CDR3 is given with its conserved first and last residue. Fields, in order: clone size, V gene, J gene, D gene, CDR3 protein, CDR3 DNA. The D gene is left open where the match is weak. Rows may omit the clone size; those that give it use once, few, many or a size class.

size: few
V: TRBV5-4
J: TRBJ2-7
D: TRBD1
CDR3: CASSPPWDREGEQYF
DNA: TGTGCCAGCAGCCCCCCTTGGGACAGGGAGGGCGAGCAGTACTTC

size: few
V: TRBV7-6
J: TRBJ2-7
D: NA
CDR3: CASSASGSGPLFSYEQYF
DNA: TGTGCCAGCAGCGCCTCCGGGTCAGGACCCCTCTTTTCCTACGAGCAGTACTTC

size: once
V: TRBV11-3
J: TRBJ2-5
D: NA
CDR3: CASSSTGRETQYF
DNA: TGTGCCAGCAGCTCGACTGGTCGTGAGACCCAGTACTTC

size: NA
V: TRBV11-3
J: TRBJ1-4
D: TRBD1
CDR3: CASSLRSGQGSTNEKLFF
DNA: TGTGCCAGCAGCTTAAGGTCGGGACAGGGGTCAACTAATGAAAAACTGTTTTTT

size: NA
V: TRBV24-1
J: TRBJ2-1
D: TRBD2
CDR3: CATSDSASGRRDEQFF
DNA: TGTGCCACCAGTGATTCAGCTAGCGGGAGGCGAGATGAGCAGTTCTTC

size: NA
V: TRBV5-1
J: TRBJ1-3
D: NA
CDR3: CASSLGRGGGNTIYF
DNA: TGCGCCAGCAGTCTGGGCAGGGGTGGAGGAAACACCATATATTTT

size: NA
V: TRBV28
J: TRBJ1-1
D: TRBD1
CDR3: CASSLIGGTGSTEAFF
DNA: TGTGCCAGCAGTTTAATAGGTGGGACAGGGAGCACTGAAGCTTTCTTT

size: NA
V: TRBV27
J: TRBJ1-1
D: TRBD1
CDR3: CASTRTGALEAFF
DNA: TGTGCCAGCACCAGGACAGGGGCCCTGGAAGCTTTCTTT

size: NA
V: TRBV15
J: TRBJ1-2
D: TRBD1
CDR3: CATSPDRGSHGYTF
DNA: TGTGCCACCAGCCCTGACAGGGGCTCTCATGGCTACACCTTC

size: NA
V: TRBV19
J: TRBJ1-1
D: NA
CDR3: CASSSRGDTEAFF
DNA: TGTGCCAGTAGTAGTCGGGGGGACACTGAAGCTTTCTTT

size: NA
V: TRBV27
J: TRBJ2-7
D: NA
CDR3: CAMQRPGAHYEQYF
DNA: TGTGCCATGCAGAGACCAGGGGCCCACTACGAGCAGTACTTC

size: NA
V: TRBV11-3
J: TRBJ2-6
D: NA
CDR3: CASSLAPRTSGANVLTF
DNA: TGTGCCAGCAGCTTAGCCCCCAGAACCTCTGGGGCCAACGTCCTGACTTTC

size: NA
V: TRBV5-1
J: TRBJ1-5
D: NA
CDR3: CASSLVRRLPILYSNQPQHF
DNA: TGCGCCAGCAGCTTGGTTAGGCGACTTCCAATCCTGTATAGCAATCAGCCCCAGCATTTT

size: NA
V: TRBV28
J: TRBJ1-5
D: NA
CDR3: CASSLAQGGQPQHF
DNA: TGTGCCAGCAGTTTAGCCCAGGGTGGCCAGCCCCAGCATTTT

size: NA
V: TRBV5-1
J: TRBJ1-4
D: NA
CDR3: CASSLGFEKLFF
DNA: TGCGCCAGCAGCTTGGGTTTTGAAAAACTGTTTTTT

size: NA
V: TRBV7-2
J: TRBJ1-1
D: TRBD1
CDR3: CASSYDRENTEAFF
DNA: TGTGCCAGCAGCTACGACAGGGAGAACACTGAAGCTTTCTTT